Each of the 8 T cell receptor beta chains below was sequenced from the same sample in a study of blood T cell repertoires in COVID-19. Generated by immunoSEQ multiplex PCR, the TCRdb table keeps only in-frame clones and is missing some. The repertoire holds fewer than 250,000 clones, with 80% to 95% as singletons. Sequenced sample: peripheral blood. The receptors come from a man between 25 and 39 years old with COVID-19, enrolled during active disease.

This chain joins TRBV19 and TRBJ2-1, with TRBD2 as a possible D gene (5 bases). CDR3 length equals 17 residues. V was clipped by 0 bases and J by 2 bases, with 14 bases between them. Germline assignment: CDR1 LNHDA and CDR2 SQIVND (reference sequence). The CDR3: CASSIDGPDSAYNEQFF. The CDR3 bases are TGTGCCAGTAGTATAGACGGCCCAGATAGCGCCTACAATGAGCAGTTCTTC.

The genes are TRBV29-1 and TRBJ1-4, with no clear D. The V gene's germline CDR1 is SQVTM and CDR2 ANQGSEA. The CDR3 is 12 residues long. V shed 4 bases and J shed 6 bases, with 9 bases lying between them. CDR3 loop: CSVVYEDEKLFF. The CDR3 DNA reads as TGCAGCGTTGTGTACGAGGATGAAAAACTGTTTTTT.

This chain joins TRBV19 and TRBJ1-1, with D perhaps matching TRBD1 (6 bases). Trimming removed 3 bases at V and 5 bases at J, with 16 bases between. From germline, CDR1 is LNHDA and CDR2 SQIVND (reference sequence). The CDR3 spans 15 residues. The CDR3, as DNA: TGTGCCAGTAGTATCCCCAGGGGAGGGTGGACTGAAGCTTTCTTT. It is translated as CASSIPRGGWTEAFF.

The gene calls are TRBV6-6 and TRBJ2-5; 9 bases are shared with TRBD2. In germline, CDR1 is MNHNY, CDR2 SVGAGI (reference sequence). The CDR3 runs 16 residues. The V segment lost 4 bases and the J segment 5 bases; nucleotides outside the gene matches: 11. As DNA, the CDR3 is TGTGCCAGCAGTTCCGCGGGCGCGGGAGGGGGGGAGACCCAGTACTTC. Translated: CASSSAGAGGGETQYF.

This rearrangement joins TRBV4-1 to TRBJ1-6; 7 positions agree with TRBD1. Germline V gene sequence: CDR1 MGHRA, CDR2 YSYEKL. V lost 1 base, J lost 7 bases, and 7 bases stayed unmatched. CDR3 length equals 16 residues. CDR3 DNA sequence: TGCGCCAGCAGCCAAGCTAGAGACAGGGCGAATTCACCCCTCCACTTT. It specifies CASSQARDRANSPLHF.

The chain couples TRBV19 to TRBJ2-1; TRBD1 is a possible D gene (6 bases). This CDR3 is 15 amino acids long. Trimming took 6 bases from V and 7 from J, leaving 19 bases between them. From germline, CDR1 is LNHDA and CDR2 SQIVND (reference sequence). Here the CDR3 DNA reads TGTGCCAGTAGCTTCGGGACAAATACGTGGAATGAGCAGTTCTTC. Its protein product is CASSFGTNTWNEQFF. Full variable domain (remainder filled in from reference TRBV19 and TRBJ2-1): DGGITQSPKYLFRKEGQNVTLSCEQNLNHDAMYWYRQDPGQGLRLIYYSQIVNDFQKGDIAEGYSVSREKKESFPLTVTSAQKNPTAFYLCASSFGTNTWNEQFFGPGTRLTVL.

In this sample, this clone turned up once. CDR3 nucleotide sequence: TGTGCCAGCAGCATTAGTTCCAACTATGGCTACACCTTC. Protein: CASSISSNYGYTF. The chain combines TRBV6-5 with TRBJ1-2; no reliable D call. The CDR3 totals 13 residues. CDR1 and CDR2 (germline): MNHEY, SVGAGI. V lost 6 bases to trimming and J lost 2 bases, with 10 bases between them.

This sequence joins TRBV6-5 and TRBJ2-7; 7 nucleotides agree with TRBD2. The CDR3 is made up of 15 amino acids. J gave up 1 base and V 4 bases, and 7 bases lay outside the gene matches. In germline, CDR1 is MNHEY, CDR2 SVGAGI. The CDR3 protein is CASSLSGIRSYEQYF. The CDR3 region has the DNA TGTGCCAGCAGTTTGAGCGGGATACGGTCCTACGAGCAGTACTTC.